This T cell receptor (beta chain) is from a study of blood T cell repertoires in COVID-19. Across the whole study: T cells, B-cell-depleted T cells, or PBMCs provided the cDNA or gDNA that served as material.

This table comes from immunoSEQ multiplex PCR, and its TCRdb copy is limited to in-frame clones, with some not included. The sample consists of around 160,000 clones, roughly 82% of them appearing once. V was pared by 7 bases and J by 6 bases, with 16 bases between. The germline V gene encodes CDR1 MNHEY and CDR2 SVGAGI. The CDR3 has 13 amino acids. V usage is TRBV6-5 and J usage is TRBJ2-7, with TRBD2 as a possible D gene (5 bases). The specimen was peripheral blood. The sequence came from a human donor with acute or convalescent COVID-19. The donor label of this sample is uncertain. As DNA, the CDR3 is TGTGCCAGCAAGATACTGGGAGAAGGCGAGCAGTACTTC. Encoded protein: CASKILGEGEQYF.